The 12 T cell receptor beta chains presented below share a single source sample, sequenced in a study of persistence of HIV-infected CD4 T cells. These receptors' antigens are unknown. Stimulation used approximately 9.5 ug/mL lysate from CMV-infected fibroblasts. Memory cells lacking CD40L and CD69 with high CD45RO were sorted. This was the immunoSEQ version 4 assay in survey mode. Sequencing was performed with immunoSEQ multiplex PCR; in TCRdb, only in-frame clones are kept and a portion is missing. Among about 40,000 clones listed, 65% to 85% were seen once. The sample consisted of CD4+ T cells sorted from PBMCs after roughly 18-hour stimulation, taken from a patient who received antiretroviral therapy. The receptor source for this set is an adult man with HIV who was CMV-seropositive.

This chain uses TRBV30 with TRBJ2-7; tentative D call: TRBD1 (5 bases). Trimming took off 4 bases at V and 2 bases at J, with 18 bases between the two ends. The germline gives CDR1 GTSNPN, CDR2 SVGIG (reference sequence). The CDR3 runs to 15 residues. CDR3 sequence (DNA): TGTGCCTGGACCCAAAAACCAGGGTGGGCCTACGAGCAGTACTTC. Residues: CAWTQKPGWAYEQYF.

The CDR3 region is CASSQVAFTSTDTQYF. The DNA for the CDR3 is TGTGCCAGCAGCCAAGTAGCGTTCACTAGCACAGATACGCAGTATTTT. The rearrangement joins TRBV14 to TRBJ2-3; D is possibly TRBD2 (5 bases). The CDR3 contains 16 residues. CDR1 SGHDN and CDR2 FVKESK come from the germline V gene. V was pared by 1 base and J by 0 bases, with 11 bases between.

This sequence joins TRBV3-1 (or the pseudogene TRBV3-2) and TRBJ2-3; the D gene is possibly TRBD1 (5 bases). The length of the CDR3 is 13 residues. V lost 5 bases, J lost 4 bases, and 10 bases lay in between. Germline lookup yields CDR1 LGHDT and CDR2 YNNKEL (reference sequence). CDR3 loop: CASSKRGADTQYF. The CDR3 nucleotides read TGTGCCAGCAGCAAAAGGGGTGCAGATACGCAGTATTTT.

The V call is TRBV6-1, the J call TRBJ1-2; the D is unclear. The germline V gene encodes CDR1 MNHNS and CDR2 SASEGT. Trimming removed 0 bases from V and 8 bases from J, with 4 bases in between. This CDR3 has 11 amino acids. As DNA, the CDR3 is TGTGCCAGCAGTGAAGCAGGAGGCTACACCTTC. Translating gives CASSEAGGYTF.

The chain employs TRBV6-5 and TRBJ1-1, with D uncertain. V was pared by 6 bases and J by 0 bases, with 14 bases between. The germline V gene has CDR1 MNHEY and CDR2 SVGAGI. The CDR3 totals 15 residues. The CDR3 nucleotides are TGTGCCAGCAGCCTATCAGACGGAATGAACACTGAAGCTTTCTTT. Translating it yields CASSLSDGMNTEAFF.

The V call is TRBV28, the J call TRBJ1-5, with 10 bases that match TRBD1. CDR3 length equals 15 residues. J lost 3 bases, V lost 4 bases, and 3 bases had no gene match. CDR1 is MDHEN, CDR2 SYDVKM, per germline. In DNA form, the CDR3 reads TGTGCCAGCAGTTCGGGACAGGGGAACAATCAGCCCCAGCATTTT. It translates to CASSSGQGNNQPQHF. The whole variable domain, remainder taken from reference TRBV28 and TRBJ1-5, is DVKVTQSSRYLVKRTGEKVFLECVQDMDHENMFWYRQDPGLGLRLIYFSYDVKMKEKGDIPEGYSVSREKKERFSLILESASTNQTSMYLCASSSGQGNNQPQHFGDGTRLSIL.

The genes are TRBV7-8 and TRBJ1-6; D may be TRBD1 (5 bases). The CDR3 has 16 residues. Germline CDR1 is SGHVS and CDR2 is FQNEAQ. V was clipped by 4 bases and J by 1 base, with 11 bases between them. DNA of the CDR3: TGTGCCAGCAGCTCCCGACAGTCTTCCTATAATTCACCCCTCCACTTT. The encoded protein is CASSSRQSSYNSPLHF.

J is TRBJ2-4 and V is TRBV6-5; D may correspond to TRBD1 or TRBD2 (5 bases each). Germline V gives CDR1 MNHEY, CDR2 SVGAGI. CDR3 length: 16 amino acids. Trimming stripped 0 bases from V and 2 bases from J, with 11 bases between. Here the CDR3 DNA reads TGTGCCAGCAGTTACTCGTTTGAGGGGTCCAAAAACATTCAGTACTTC. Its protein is CASSYSFEGSKNIQYF.

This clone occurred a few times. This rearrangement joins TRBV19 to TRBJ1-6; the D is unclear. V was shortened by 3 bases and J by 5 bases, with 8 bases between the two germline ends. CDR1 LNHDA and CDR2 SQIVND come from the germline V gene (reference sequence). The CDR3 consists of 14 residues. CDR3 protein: CASSMPRNNSPLHF. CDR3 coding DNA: TGTGCCAGTAGTATGCCCCGTAATAATTCACCCCTCCACTTT.

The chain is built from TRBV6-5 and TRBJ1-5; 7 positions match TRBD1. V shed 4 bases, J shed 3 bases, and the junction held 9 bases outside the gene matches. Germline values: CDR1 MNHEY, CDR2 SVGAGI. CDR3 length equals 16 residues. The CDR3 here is CASSSRQGKANQPQHF. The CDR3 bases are TGTGCCAGCAGTTCGCGACAGGGTAAGGCCAATCAGCCCCAGCATTTT.

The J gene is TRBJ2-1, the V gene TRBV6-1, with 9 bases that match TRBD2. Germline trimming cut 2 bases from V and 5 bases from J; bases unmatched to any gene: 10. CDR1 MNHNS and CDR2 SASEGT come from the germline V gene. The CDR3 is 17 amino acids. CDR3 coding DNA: TGTGCCAGCAGTGAAAGGAACCCGACTAGCGGCCACAATGAGCAGTTCTTC. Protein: CASSERNPTSGHNEQFF.

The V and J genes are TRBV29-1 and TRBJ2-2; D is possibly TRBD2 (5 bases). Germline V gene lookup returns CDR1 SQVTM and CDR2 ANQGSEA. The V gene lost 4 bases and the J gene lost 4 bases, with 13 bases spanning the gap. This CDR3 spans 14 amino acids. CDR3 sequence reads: CSVAPGVSTGELFF. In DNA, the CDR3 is TGCAGCGTTGCCCCCGGGGTGAGCACCGGGGAGCTGTTTTTT.